This TCR beta chain emerged from a study of regulatory T cells in long-lasting Graves disease. Broader study findings: Between persistent patients, more than 2,500 public clonotypes were shared, exceeding the roughly 1,000 shared between new patients.

Described time point: newly diagnosed GD, antithyroid drugs for less than 3 months. PBMC RNA served as the TCR library source. Patient provenance is recorded as an endocrinology department in Xi'an, China. Arm-PCR of CDR3 regions and iRepertoire HTBI primers were used to build TCR beta libraries. In the source study's methods: Around 59 TRBV and approximately 13 TRBJ segments were identified across samples. Each CDR3 protein gets one entry after TCRdb re-called the multiplex PCR reads with MiXCR. What appears here as the V and J calls and clone size reflects TCRdb's work, not the paper's. The repertoire holds 450,000 to 600,000 distinct CDR3 sequences, with less than 15% as singletons. Germline values: CDR1 SQVTM, CDR2 ANQGSEA. The CDR3 is made up of 15 amino acids. Trimming pared 2 bases from V and 2 bases from J, leaving 13 bases between. Ten or more counts support this clonotype. Its antigen is as yet unknown.

This sample was shared with a second study, whose subject was T cells in Graves' hyperthyroidism and ophthalmopathy. That work states: Based on clinical symptoms, serum thyroxine and TRAb, thyroid ultrasound and orbital computed tomography, diagnoses were reached.

This chain connects TRBV29-1 to TRBJ1-5; no clear D gene. The TCR originated in a man aged 25-45 years with Graves disease. This specimen was peripheral blood mononuclear cells (PBMCs), taken at new diagnosis, from a patient treated with antithyroid drugs. The CDR3 spells CSVELAPRGNQPQHF. Written as DNA, the CDR3 is TGCAGCGTTGAATTGGCCCCCCGGGGCAATCAGCCCCAGCATTTT.